Listed below are T cell receptor beta chains from one sample, sequenced in a study of response to subunit inactivated influenza vaccine. A single record per CDR3 protein comes from TCRdb applying MiXCR to the RT-PCR reads. Counted here are approximately 700,000 distinct CDR3 sequences, more than 11% occurring once; the ten biggest clones make up less than 9%. Here the sequenced sample was PBMCs from blood, taken approximately 15 days before vaccination. Receptors originate from a man in his forties or fifties who received an inactivated influenza vaccine. The CDR3 runs from the conserved cysteine through the conserved F or W. The D gene is left open where the match is weak. Size is stated for part of the rows, as once, few or many counts, or as a class when the clone is expanded.

d_gene	j_gene	v_gene	len	abundance	CDR3aa	CDR3nt
-	TRBJ2-3	TRBV7-2	14	-	CASSLIGGGDTQYF	TGTGCCAGCAGCTTAATTGGAGGTGGAGATACGCAGTATTTT
-	TRBJ2-1	TRBV21-1	15	few	CASSLGQGAVNEQFF	TGTGCCAGCAGCCTGGGACAGGGGGCCGTAAATGAGCAGTTCTTC
-	TRBJ1-3	TRBV5-4	16	-	CASSPGQPRVGNTIYF	TGTGCCAGCAGCCCCGGACAGCCAAGGGTTGGAAACACCATATATTTT
-	TRBJ2-7	TRBV28	15	few	CASSLDSSALYEQYF	TGTGCCAGCAGTTTAGACAGTTCCGCGCTCTACGAGCAGTACTTC
-	TRBJ2-7	TRBV6-1	13	-	CASSEQGNYEQYF	TGTGCCAGCAGTGAACAAGGGAATTACGAGCAGTACTTC
TRBD1	TRBJ1-2	TRBV7-2	14	-	CASSSTGVLLGYTF	TGTGCCAGCAGCTCGACAGGGGTTCTCCTTGGCTACACCTTC
TRBD2	TRBJ2-1	TRBV3-1	16	few	CASSQDSLAGGWEQFF	TGTGCCAGCAGCCAAGATAGTCTAGCGGGAGGATGGGAGCAGTTCTTC
-	TRBJ1-6	TRBV6-2/TRBV6-3	14	few	CASSYPRKNSPLHF	TGTGCCAGCAGCTACCCGCGGAAGAATTCACCCCTCCACTTT
-	TRBJ2-3	TRBV4-1	16	-	CASSPRRDHARDTQYF	TGCGCCAGCAGCCCAAGACGGGACCATGCAAGGGATACGCAGTATTTT
-	TRBJ2-3	TRBV9	15	-	CASSVEGAPRDTQYF	TGTGCCAGCAGCGTAGAAGGGGCCCCGAGGGATACGCAGTATTTT
-	TRBJ2-3	TRBV30	15	-	CAWSAYRVSTDTQYF	TGTGCCTGGAGTGCTTATAGGGTCAGCACAGATACGCAGTATTTT
-	TRBJ2-5	TRBV12-3/TRBV12-4	14	few	CASPGPLARETQYF	TGTGCCTCGCCCGGACCCCTGGCTCGGGAGACCCAGTACTTC
-	TRBJ2-1	TRBV24-1	14	few	CATSDFREHNEQFF	TGTGCCACCAGTGATTTCCGCGAGCACAATGAGCAGTTCTTC
TRBD1	TRBJ1-6	TRBV20-1	16	many	CSARAQRQGFNSPLHF	TGCAGTGCTAGAGCCCAAAGACAGGGTTTTAATTCACCCCTCCACTTT
-	TRBJ2-5	TRBV6-1	12	few	CASSEAGETQYF	TGTGCCAGCAGTGAAGCAGGGGAGACCCAGTACTTC
-	TRBJ1-1	TRBV27	16	few	CASSLKGRGANTEAFF	TGTGCCAGCAGTTTAAAGGGACGGGGGGCGAACACTGAAGCTTTCTTT
TRBD1	TRBJ2-7	TRBV11-3	16	few	CASSLELGQASYEQYF	TGTGCCAGCAGCCTAGAGTTAGGACAGGCGAGCTACGAGCAGTACTTC
-	TRBJ2-7	TRBV21-1	15	-	CASSKPRDRGHEQYF	TGTGCCAGCAGCAAACCCCGGGACAGGGGCCACGAGCAGTACTTC
-	TRBJ2-7	TRBV10-3	12	many	CAIAEDSLEQYF	TGTGCCATCGCAGAGGACTCCCTCGAGCAGTACTTC
TRBD1	TRBJ2-6	TRBV20-1	16	-	CSAAIETGPGANVLTF	TGCAGTGCTGCGATAGAGACAGGGCCTGGGGCCAACGTCCTGACTTTC
-	TRBJ2-7	TRBV7-2	13	many	CASSLAGDYEQYF	TGTGCCAGCAGCTTAGCCGGGGATTACGAGCAGTACTTC
-	TRBJ2-5	TRBV9	16	-	CASSAGGSLAVETQYF	TGTGCCAGCAGCGCAGGGGGGTCACTAGCTGTAGAGACCCAGTACTTC
-	TRBJ2-1	TRBV27	16	few	CASSPTRPTLYNEQFF	TGTGCCAGCAGTCCGACCAGACCAACTCTCTACAATGAGCAGTTCTTC
-	TRBJ2-6	TRBV27	17	few	CASSLSVRVSGANVLTF	TGTGCCAGCAGTTTATCTGTCCGGGTTTCTGGGGCCAACGTCCTGACTTTC
-	TRBJ2-7	TRBV2	12	few	CASTPGAYEQYF	TGTGCCAGCACTCCAGGGGCCTACGAGCAGTACTTC
-	TRBJ2-1	TRBV20-1	18	few	CSARLSSAFTLDHNEQFF	TGCAGTGCTAGACTGTCTAGCGCTTTTACCCTCGATCACAATGAGCAGTTCTTC
TRBD2	TRBJ2-2	TRBV27	18	-	CASSLGVLAGQPTGELFF	TGTGCCAGCAGTTTAGGAGTGCTAGCGGGGCAACCGACCGGGGAGCTGTTTTTT
TRBD1	TRBJ1-1	TRBV28	13	many	CASSDGQGAEAFF	TGTGCCAGCAGTGACGGACAGGGGGCGGAAGCTTTCTTT
TRBD2	TRBJ2-5	TRBV6-2/TRBV6-3	16	few	CASSYSGLAGTETQYF	TGTGCCAGCAGTTACTCGGGACTAGCGGGGACTGAGACCCAGTACTTC
-	TRBJ2-2	TRBV12-3/TRBV12-4	13	-	CASSPVLTGELFF	TGTGCCAGCAGTCCAGTCCTGACCGGGGAGCTGTTTTTT
-	TRBJ1-4	TRBV5-5	15	few	CASSEGRTHSGKLFF	TGTGCCAGCAGCGAAGGACGTACTCATTCGGGAAAACTGTTTTTT
TRBD2	TRBJ2-5	TRBV6-1	17	few	CASRPKQRGGRLETQYF	TGTGCCAGCAGGCCAAAACAGCGGGGGGGCCGCTTGGAGACCCAGTACTTC
-	TRBJ1-1	TRBV29-1	12	few	CSVGVNSPEAFF	TGCAGCGTTGGGGTTAATAGCCCTGAAGCTTTCTTT
-	TRBJ1-2	TRBV7-9	14	few	CASSLEGESYGYTF	TGTGCCAGCAGCTTAGAAGGCGAGAGCTATGGCTACACCTTC
-	TRBJ2-1	TRBV3-1	15	once	CASSQALREHNEQFF	TGTGCCAGCAGCCAAGCATTGAGGGAGCACAATGAGCAGTTCTTC